These 30 T cell receptor beta chains originate from one sample sequenced in a study of OX40 agonist ivuxolimab in advanced cancers. Some clones are missing from TCRdb's copy, which holds only in-frame ones; the method was immunoSEQ multiplex PCR. The sample comprises 70,000 to 80,000 clones, 89% of which are singletons, and approximately 0.4% rests with the top ten. The source was CD4+ or CD8+ T cells sorted from blood, collected in a trial of the OX40 agonist ivuxolimab. These receptors came from an adult with an advanced solid tumor such as melanoma, head and neck, liver or kidney cancer.

The chain employs TRBV7-2 and TRBJ2-3; 11 bases are a match to TRBD2. The germline gives CDR1 SGHTA, CDR2 FQGNSA. The CDR3 runs to 19 residues. After removal of 4 bases from V and 1 base from J, the junction contained 13 bases not matched to a gene. This CDR3 reads CASSSPQTSGMVGTDTQYF. Here the CDR3 DNA reads TGTGCCAGCAGCTCCCCCCAGACTAGCGGGATGGTGGGCACAGATACGCAGTATTTT.

The V and J genes are TRBV19 and TRBJ2-7; D not resolved. This CDR3 region has 14 residues. The V end lost 4 bases, the J end lost 2 bases, and 12 bases lay between the germline ends. From germline, CDR1 is LNHDA and CDR2 SQIVND (reference sequence). CDR3 DNA sequence: TGTGCCAGTAGTACCCGTTATTCAACCTACGAGCAGTACTTC. Its translation: CASSTRYSTYEQYF.

The chain joins TRBV7-2 to TRBJ1-1, with a weak D call TRBD1 (6 bases). V was cut by 5 bases and J by 4 bases, with 20 bases left in between. Germline-derived CDR1 and CDR2 are SGHTA and FQGNSA. The CDR3 has 16 residues. The CDR3 sequence: CASSPGAARRGTEAFF. The CDR3 DNA is TGTGCCAGCAGCCCAGGGGCAGCCAGGAGGGGCACTGAAGCTTTCTTT.

The genes are TRBV5-1 and TRBJ2-1; D gene ambiguous. The CDR3 has 12 amino acids. V was trimmed by 4 bases and J by 6 bases, leaving 8 bases between them. Germline V gene lookup returns CDR1 SGHRS and CDR2 YFSETQ. DNA of the CDR3: TGCGCCAGCAGCCAGGCCCTCAATGAGCAGTTCTTC. Residues: CASSQALNEQFF.

The V call is TRBV19, the J call TRBJ1-3; 9 bases line up with TRBD1. The CDR3 runs to 16 residues. The ends lost 4 bases at V and 0 bases at J; junction bases unmatched: 4. In germline, CDR1 is LNHDA, CDR2 SQIVND (reference sequence). CDR3 in DNA: TGTGCCAGTAGTACTTCACAGGGGGCCTCTGGAAACACCATATATTTT. Translating it yields CASSTSQGASGNTIYF.

The chain employs TRBV6-5 and TRBJ2-7, with a tentative D call TRBD2 (6 bases). Germline V gives CDR1 MNHEY, CDR2 SVGAGI. Trimming removed 8 bases from V and 2 bases from J, with 19 bases in between. The CDR3 has 15 amino acids. For the CDR3, the DNA is TGTGCCAGCCAAAAAGGGCGGGACGGGACCTACGAGCAGTACTTC. Translated, it gives CASQKGRDGTYEQYF.

V is TRBV11-3 and J is TRBJ2-5; D not certain. Between the trimmed V and J ends, which lost 4 bases and 3 bases, there was a span of 6 bases. The germline CDR1 and CDR2 sequences are SGHNT and YENEEA. The CDR3 is made up of 12 amino acids. The CDR3 DNA reads as TGTGCCAGCAGCTGGTATAAAGAGACCCAGTACTTC. Protein sequence: CASSWYKETQYF.

CDR3 coding DNA: TGTGCCAGCAGTTATGGAGGGGAGGGCAATCAGCCCCAGCATTTT. Its translation is CASSYGGEGNQPQHF. This chain uses TRBV6-6 with TRBJ1-5; D might be TRBD1 (5 bases). CDR3 length: 15 residues. Germline V lookup: CDR1 MNHNY, CDR2 SVGAGI (reference sequence). V lost 3 bases and J 2 bases, leaving 11 bases between the germline ends.

In this sample, this clone turned up once. The chain is built from TRBV6-5 and TRBJ2-7; 11 bases line up with TRBD2. The CDR3 is 15 amino acids. Germline values: CDR1 MNHEY, CDR2 SVGAGI. V gave up 2 bases and J gave up 2 bases; unmatched junction bases: 2. DNA of the CDR3: TGTGCCAGCAGTTACCAACTAGCGGGGGCCTACGAGCAGTACTTC. Its protein product is CASSYQLAGAYEQYF.

The V gene is TRBV5-6, the J gene TRBJ1-1, with D unresolved. CDR1 and CDR2 (germline): SGHDT, YYEEEE. CDR3 size: 14 residues. V was trimmed by 7 bases and J by 0 bases, leaving 13 bases between them. The CDR3 protein is CASYGGSMNTEAFF. As DNA, the CDR3 is TGTGCCAGCTATGGCGGGTCCATGAACACTGAAGCTTTCTTT.

Here the CDR3 reads CASSESRETQYF. Here the CDR3 DNA reads TGCGCCAGCAGTGAGTCTCGAGAGACCCAGTACTTC. The chain recombines TRBV10-1 with TRBJ2-5; D remains unclear. Germline loops: CDR1 WNHNN, CDR2 SYGVQD (reference sequence). CDR3 length: 12 amino acids. The ends were cut back, 0 bases at V and 4 bases at J, with 3 bases in the middle.

V gene TRBV27 combines with J gene TRBJ2-1, with 14 bases that match TRBD2. This CDR3 spans 20 amino acids. Germline lookup yields CDR1 MNHEY and CDR2 SMNVEV (reference sequence). V shed 3 bases and J 7 bases; nucleotides not matched to a gene: 17. The CDR3 DNA is TGTGCCAGCAGTTTGGTAGCGTCGGGACTAGCGGGAGCCCTGGGGAATGAGCAGTTCTTC. This sequence encodes CASSLVASGLAGALGNEQFF.

V and J are TRBV6-5 and TRBJ1-1; no firm D call. CDR1 and CDR2 from the germline V gene are MNHEY and SVGAGI. The CDR3 is 15 amino acids. V dropped 1 base and J dropped 0 bases, with 9 bases sitting between them. The CDR3 DNA follows: TGTGCCAGCAGTTACTATAAGGGTTTGAACACTGAAGCTTTCTTT. Translating gives CASSYYKGLNTEAFF.

The rearrangement links TRBV27 to TRBJ1-5; TRBD1 aligns across 7 bases. The CDR3 sequence is 14 residues long. V was pared by 2 bases and J by 6 bases, with 4 bases of the junction left unmatched. From germline, CDR1 is MNHEY and CDR2 SMNVEV (reference sequence). CDR3 in amino acids: CASSLRQGIQPQHF. The CDR3 nucleotides are TGTGCCAGCAGTTTACGACAGGGTATTCAGCCCCAGCATTTT.

The chain couples TRBV6-1 to TRBJ1-2, with 8 positions matching TRBD1. V lost 6 bases to trimming and J lost 7 bases; unmatched junction nucleotides: 7. CDR3 length equals 13 residues. The germline gives CDR1 MNHNS, CDR2 SASEGT. For the CDR3, the DNA is TGTGCCAGCAGGACCGGGACAGGTGGTGGCTACACCTTC. It specifies CASRTGTGGGYTF.

V is TRBV5-1 and J is TRBJ1-6, with D uncertain. CDR1 and CDR2 (germline): SGHRS, YFSETQ. The CDR3 is made up of 15 amino acids. Trimming cost V 4 bases and J 6 bases, with 14 bases left between them. CDR3: CASSPEGWGNSPLHF. The CDR3 region has the DNA TGCGCCAGCAGCCCGGAGGGCTGGGGTAATTCACCCCTCCACTTT.

This rearrangement joins TRBV10-3 to TRBJ2-7, with a tentative D call TRBD1 (6 bases). The CDR3 length is 13 residues. Germline V CDR1 and CDR2: ENHRY, SYGVKD. Trimming left V 6 bases short and J 0 bases short, with 9 bases between. The CDR3 is CAISPRGSYEQYF. The CDR3 DNA sequence: TGTGCCATCAGCCCCAGGGGCTCCTACGAGCAGTACTTC.

The rearrangement joins TRBV5-1 to TRBJ2-3, with D perhaps given as TRBD1 or TRBD2 (5 bases each). From germline, CDR1 is SGHRS and CDR2 YFSETQ. This CDR3 is built from 16 residues. With 0 bases removed from V and 6 bases from J, the gap between germline ends came to 17 bases. CDR3 region: CASSLGGTARSDTQYF. CDR3 nucleotides: TGCGCCAGCAGCTTGGGGGGGACCGCACGATCGGATACGCAGTATTTT.

The rearrangement joins TRBV7-2 to TRBJ1-4; 7 bases are a match to TRBD1. Per germline, CDR1 SGHTA and CDR2 FQGNSA. The CDR3 totals 17 residues. V shed 2 bases and J 3 bases; nucleotides not matched to a gene: 9. This CDR3 is CASSLRGRGQSNEKLFF. The CDR3 DNA sequence: TGTGCCAGCAGCTTACGGGGGAGGGGGCAATCTAATGAAAAACTGTTTTTT.

CDR3 DNA sequence: TGTGCCAGCAGCTTAGATAGGAGCCAGGTGGGGGGCAATGAGCAGTTCTTC. It encodes CASSLDRSQVGGNEQFF. The chain uses TRBV11-2 and TRBJ2-1; D may be TRBD2 (6 bases). V lost 0 bases, J lost 6 bases, and 18 bases lay in between. The CDR3 spans 17 residues. Germline V gives CDR1 SGHAT, CDR2 FQNNGV.

The chain recombines TRBV5-6 with TRBJ2-1, with 8 bases that match TRBD2. The CDR3 runs to 14 residues. V was pared by 5 bases and J by 8 bases, with 9 bases of the junction left unmatched. CDR1 is SGHDT, CDR2 YYEEEE, per germline. As DNA, the CDR3 is TGTGCCAGCAGAGGAAGCGGGAGAGGCGATGAGCAGTTCTTC. It specifies CASRGSGRGDEQFF.

The chain is built from TRBV5-5 and TRBJ1-2, with 7 bases fitting TRBD1. Germline CDR1 SGHKS, CDR2 YYEKEE (reference sequence). V trimming: 2 bases; J trimming: 8 bases; junction bases outside the gene matches: 9. The CDR3 loop spans 14 amino acids. The CDR3 nucleotides are TGTGCCAGCAGCTTCACCGGACAGGAAGGCGGCTACACCTTC. Protein sequence: CASSFTGQEGGYTF.

V is TRBV5-1 and J is TRBJ2-1; 9 nucleotides align to TRBD2. CDR1 SGHRS and CDR2 YFSETQ come from the germline V gene. Trimming took 4 bases from V and 7 from J; bases not matched to a gene: 15. The CDR3 contains 17 residues. The CDR3 is CASSLTGGRGSVNEQFF. The CDR3 DNA follows: TGCGCCAGCAGCCTGACTGGCGGGAGGGGGTCTGTTAATGAGCAGTTCTTC.

This sequence joins TRBV5-3 and TRBJ2-5; 12 positions agree with TRBD2. TRBV5-3 is an ORF, and what it does is uncertain. The length of the CDR3 is 16 residues. V lost 0 bases, J lost 3 bases, and 3 bases stayed unmatched. CDR3 DNA: TGTGCCAGAAGCTTGGAGACTAGCGGGAGAGAAGAGACCCAGTACTTC. Residues: CARSLETSGREETQYF.

CDR3 coding DNA: TGTGCCAGCTCACCTCAACATGGACCGAACACTGAAGCTTTCTTT. Protein sequence: CASSPQHGPNTEAFF. This sequence joins TRBV18 and TRBJ1-1, with no clear D. The V end was cut by 3 bases, the J end by 1 base, with 12 bases between. The germline V gene encodes CDR1 KGHSH and CDR2 LQKENI. The CDR3 has 15 amino acids.

About this clone itself: The sample holds other DNA sequences that translate to the same CDR3. The V call is TRBV30, the J call TRBJ1-2, with D possibly matching TRBD1 (6 bases). Trimming removed 2 bases at V and 2 bases at J, with 6 bases between. Germline V gene lookup returns CDR1 GTSNPN and CDR2 SVGIG (reference sequence). The CDR3 runs 12 residues. CDR3 bases: TGTGCCTGGAGTACAGGGAACTATGGCTACACCTTC. Its protein is CAWSTGNYGYTF.

A single count supports this clone. The genes are TRBV7-2 and TRBJ2-7; 11 bases align to TRBD2. The CDR3 is made up of 16 amino acids. Germline V CDR1 and CDR2: SGHTA, FQGNSA. V shed 3 bases, J shed 0 bases, and the junction held 4 bases outside the gene matches. The CDR3 reads CASSLGLAAGSYEQYF. As DNA, the CDR3 is TGTGCCAGCAGCTTGGGACTAGCGGCAGGCTCCTACGAGCAGTACTTC.

The J gene is TRBJ2-4, the V gene TRBV5-1, with 7 bases identical to TRBD2. This CDR3 comprises 15 residues. Per germline, CDR1 SGHRS and CDR2 YFSETQ. J was trimmed by 4 bases and V by 0 bases; bases with no gene match: 4. The CDR3 coding sequence is TGCGCCAGCAGCTTGGGGGCTAGCGGAAAAAACATTCAGTACTTC. Encoded protein: CASSLGASGKNIQYF.

The chain is built from TRBV28 and TRBJ2-7; D perhaps matches TRBD2 (6 bases). The CDR3 is 15 residues long. Germline values: CDR1 MDHEN, CDR2 SYDVKM. Trimming stripped 4 bases from V and 0 bases from J, with 13 bases between. The CDR3, as DNA: TGTGCCAGCAGTTCTGCGGGATCAAGCTCCTACGAGCAGTACTTC. Protein product: CASSSAGSSSYEQYF.

The rearrangement uses TRBV7-2 and TRBJ2-2, with 8 bases identical to TRBD2. Germline V gene lookup returns CDR1 SGHTA and CDR2 FQGNSA. The V and J ends lost 4 bases and 4 bases, in that order; junction bases with no gene match: 5. This CDR3 has 15 residues. CDR3 DNA sequence: TGTGCCAGCAGCTACGGGAGGGCCACCACCGGGGAGCTGTTTTTT. Translating gives CASSYGRATTGELFF.